This T cell receptor beta chain is drawn from a study of immune evolution from preneoplasia to lung adenocarcinoma. Sequencing used immunoSEQ multiplex PCR; TCRdb keeps in-frame clones, though not all of them. The data show more than 9,000 clones, roughly four fifths seen once. Between about 2013 and 2018, patients underwent resection in Japan or China. Histologic diagnosis was independently verified by two lung pathologists. This TCR was sampled from a person aged 70 to 79 with lung adenocarcinoma. The sample consisted of FFPE minimally invasive lung adenocarcinoma tissue.

The CDR3 region has the DNA TGTGCCACCATGGGACAGGCCGCCTACGAGCAGTACTTC. Its protein product is CATMGQAAYEQYF. The chain has TRBV19 and TRBJ2-7, with 8 nucleotides matching TRBD1. J gave up 2 bases and V 10 bases, and 7 bases lay outside the gene matches. CDR3 length: 13 residues. Germline V gene lookup returns CDR1 LNHDA and CDR2 SQIVND (reference sequence).